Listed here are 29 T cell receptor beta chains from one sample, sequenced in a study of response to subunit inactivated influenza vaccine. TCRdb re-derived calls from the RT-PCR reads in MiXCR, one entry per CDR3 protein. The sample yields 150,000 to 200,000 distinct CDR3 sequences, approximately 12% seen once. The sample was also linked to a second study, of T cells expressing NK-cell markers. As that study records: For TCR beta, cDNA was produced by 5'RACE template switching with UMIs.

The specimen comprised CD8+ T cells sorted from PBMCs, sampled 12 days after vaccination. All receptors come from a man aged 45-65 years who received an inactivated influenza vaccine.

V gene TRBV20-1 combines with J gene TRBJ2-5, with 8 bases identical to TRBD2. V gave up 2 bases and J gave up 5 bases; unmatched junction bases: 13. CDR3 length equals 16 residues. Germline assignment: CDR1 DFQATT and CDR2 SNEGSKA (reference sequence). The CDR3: CSARNLAGGARETQYF. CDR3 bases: TGCAGTGCTAGAAACCTAGCGGGCGGGGCAAGGGAGACCCAGTACTTC.

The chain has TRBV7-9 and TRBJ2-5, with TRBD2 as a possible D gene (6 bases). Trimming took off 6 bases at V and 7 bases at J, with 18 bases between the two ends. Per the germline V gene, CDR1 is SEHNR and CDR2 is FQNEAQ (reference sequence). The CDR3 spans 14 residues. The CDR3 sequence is CASSNGGGSGTQYF. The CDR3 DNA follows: TGTGCCAGCAGTAACGGGGGAGGCTCGGGGACCCAGTACTTC.

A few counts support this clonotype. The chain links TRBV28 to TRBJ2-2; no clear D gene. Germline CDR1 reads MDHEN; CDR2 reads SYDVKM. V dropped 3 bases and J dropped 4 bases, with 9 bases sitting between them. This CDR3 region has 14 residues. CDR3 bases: TGTGCCAGCAGTTTCAAGGGTCCCACCGGGGAGCTGTTTTTT. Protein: CASSFKGPTGELFF.

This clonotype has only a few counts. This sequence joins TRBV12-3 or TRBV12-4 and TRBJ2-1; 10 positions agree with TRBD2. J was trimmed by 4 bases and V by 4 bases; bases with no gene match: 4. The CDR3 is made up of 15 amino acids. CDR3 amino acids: CASSSETSGYNEQFF. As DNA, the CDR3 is TGTGCCAGCAGTTCCGAGACTAGCGGGTACAATGAGCAGTTCTTC.

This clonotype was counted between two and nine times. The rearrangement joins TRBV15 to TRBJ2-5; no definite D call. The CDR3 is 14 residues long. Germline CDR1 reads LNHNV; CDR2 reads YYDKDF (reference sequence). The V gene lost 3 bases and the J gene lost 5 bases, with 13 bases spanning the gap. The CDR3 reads CATSSGGEVETQYF. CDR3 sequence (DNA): TGTGCCACCAGCAGTGGCGGCGAGGTGGAGACCCAGTACTTC.

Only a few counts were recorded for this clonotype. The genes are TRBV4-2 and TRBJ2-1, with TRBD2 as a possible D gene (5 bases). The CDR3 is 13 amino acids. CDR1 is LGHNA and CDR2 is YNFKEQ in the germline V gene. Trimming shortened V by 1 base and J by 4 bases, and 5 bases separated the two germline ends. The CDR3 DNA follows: TGTGCCAGCAGCCAAGGCGGGTACAATGAGCAGTTCTTC. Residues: CASSQGGYNEQFF.

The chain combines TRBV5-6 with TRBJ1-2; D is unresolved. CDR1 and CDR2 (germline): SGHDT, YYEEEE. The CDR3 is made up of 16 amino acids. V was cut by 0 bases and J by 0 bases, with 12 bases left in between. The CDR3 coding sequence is TGTGCCAGCAGCTTGGCTGCCCGGCGGACTAACTATGGCTACACCTTC. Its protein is CASSLAARRTNYGYTF.

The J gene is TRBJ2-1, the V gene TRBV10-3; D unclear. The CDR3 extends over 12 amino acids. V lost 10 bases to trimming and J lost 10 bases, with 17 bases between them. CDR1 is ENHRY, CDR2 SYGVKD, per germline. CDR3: CATSEVVNEQFF. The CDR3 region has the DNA TGTGCCACCAGCGAGGTGGTAAACGAGCAGTTCTTC.

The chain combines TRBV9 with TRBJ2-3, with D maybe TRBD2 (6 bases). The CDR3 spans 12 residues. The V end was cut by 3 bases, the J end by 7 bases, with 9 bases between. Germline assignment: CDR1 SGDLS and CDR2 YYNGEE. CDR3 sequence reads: CASSAAGYTQYF. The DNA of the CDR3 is TGTGCCAGCAGCGCAGCGGGCTATACGCAGTATTTT.

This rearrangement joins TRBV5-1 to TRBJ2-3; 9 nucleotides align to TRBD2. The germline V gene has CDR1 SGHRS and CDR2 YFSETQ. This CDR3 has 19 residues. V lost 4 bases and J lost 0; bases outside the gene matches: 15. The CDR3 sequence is CASSGGGLAGIPSTDTQYF. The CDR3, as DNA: TGCGCCAGCAGCGGGGGGGGCCTAGCGGGGATTCCTAGCACAGATACGCAGTATTTT.

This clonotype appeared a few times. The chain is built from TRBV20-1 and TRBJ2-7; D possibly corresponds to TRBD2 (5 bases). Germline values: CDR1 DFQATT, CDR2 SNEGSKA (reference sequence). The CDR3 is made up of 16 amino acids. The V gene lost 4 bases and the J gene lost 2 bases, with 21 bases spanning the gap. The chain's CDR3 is CSAIGNPGSSPYEQYF. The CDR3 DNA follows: TGCAGTGCTATAGGGAACCCGGGATCCAGCCCCTACGAGCAGTACTTC.

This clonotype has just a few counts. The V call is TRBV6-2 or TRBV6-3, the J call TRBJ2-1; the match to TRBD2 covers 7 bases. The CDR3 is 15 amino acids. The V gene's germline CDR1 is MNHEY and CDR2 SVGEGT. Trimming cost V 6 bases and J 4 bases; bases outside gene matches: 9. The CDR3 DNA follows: TGTGCCAGCAGGCTGACTAGCCGGTCTTACAATGAGCAGTTCTTC. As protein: CASRLTSRSYNEQFF.

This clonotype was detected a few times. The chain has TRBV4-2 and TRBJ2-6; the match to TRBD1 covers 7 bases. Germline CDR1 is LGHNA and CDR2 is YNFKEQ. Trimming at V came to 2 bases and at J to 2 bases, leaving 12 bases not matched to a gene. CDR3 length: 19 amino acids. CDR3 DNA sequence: TGTGCCAGCAGCCAAATCTTATTGGGGACAGACCCTGGGGCCAACGTCCTGACTTTC. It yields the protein CASSQILLGTDPGANVLTF.

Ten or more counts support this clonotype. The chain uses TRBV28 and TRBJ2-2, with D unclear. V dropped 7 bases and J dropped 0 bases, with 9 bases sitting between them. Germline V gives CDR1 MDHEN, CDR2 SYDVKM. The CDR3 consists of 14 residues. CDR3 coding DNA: TGTGCCAGCATACCGGGCCCGAACACCGGGGAGCTGTTTTTT. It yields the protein CASIPGPNTGELFF.

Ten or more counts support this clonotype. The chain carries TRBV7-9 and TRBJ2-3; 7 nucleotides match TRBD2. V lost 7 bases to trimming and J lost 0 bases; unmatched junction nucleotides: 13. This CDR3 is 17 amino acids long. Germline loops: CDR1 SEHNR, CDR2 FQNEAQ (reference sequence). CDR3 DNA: TGTGCCAGCACCCTATCCGGCGGACTAGTGAGCACAGATACGCAGTATTTT. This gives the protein CASTLSGGLVSTDTQYF.

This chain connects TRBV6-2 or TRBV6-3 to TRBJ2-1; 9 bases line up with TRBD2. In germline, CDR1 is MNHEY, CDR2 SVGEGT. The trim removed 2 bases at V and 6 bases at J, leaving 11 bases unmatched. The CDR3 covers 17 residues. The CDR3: CASSYTDSGSAGNEQFF. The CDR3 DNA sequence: TGTGCCAGCAGTTACACTGATAGCGGGAGTGCGGGCAATGAGCAGTTCTTC.

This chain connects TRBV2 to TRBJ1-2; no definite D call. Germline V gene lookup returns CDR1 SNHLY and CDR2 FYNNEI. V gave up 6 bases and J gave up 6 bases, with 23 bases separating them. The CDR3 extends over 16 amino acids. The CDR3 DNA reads TGTGCCAGCAGGGGGTCAGTCATACAGCCCAAGGATGGCTACACCTTC. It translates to CASRGSVIQPKDGYTF.

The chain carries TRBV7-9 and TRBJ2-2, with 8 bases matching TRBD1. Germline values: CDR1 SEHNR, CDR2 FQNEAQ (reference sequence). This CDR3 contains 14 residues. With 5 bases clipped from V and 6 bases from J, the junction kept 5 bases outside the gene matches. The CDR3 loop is CASSPKQGAGELFF. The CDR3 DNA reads TGTGCCAGCAGCCCGAAACAGGGGGCCGGGGAGCTGTTTTTT.

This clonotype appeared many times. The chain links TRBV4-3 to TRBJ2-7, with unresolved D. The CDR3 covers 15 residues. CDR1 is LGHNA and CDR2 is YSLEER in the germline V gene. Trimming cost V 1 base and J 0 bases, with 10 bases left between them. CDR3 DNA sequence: TGCGCCAGCAGCCAAGCCGGGCACTTCTCCTACGAGCAGTACTTC. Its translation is CASSQAGHFSYEQYF.

The CDR3 loop is CASSQDRDTHYEQYF. DNA of the CDR3: TGTGCCAGCAGCCAAGACCGAGACACCCACTACGAGCAGTACTTC. V and J are TRBV3-1 and TRBJ2-7, with D hard to call. Germline V CDR1 and CDR2: LGHDT, YNNKEL (reference sequence). The CDR3 sequence is 15 residues long. The V gene lost 0 bases and the J gene lost 3 bases, with 12 bases spanning the gap.

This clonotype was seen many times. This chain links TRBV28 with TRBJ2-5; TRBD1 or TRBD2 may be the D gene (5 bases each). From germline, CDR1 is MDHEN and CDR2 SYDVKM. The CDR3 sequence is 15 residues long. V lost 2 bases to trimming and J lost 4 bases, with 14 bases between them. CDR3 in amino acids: CASSLSGGGTETQYF. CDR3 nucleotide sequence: TGTGCCAGCAGTTTAAGCGGCGGTGGGACAGAGACCCAGTACTTC.

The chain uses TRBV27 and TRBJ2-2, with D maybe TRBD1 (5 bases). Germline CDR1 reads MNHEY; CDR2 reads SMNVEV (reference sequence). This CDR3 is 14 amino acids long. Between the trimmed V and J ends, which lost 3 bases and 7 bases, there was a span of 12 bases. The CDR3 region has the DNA TGTGCCAGCAGTTTTTTGGGGCTGGGCGGGGAGCTGTTTTTT. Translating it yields CASSFLGLGGELFF.

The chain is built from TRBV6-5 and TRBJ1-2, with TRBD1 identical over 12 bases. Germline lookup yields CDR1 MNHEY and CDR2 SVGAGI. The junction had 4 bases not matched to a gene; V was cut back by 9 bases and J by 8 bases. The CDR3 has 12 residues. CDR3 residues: CASGTGGLGYTF. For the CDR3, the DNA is TGTGCCAGTGGGACAGGGGGCTTGGGCTACACCTTC.

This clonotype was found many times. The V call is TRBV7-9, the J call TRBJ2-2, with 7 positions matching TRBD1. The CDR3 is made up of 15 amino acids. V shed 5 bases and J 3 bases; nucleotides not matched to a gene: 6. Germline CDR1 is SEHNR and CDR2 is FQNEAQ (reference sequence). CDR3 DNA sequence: TGTGCCAGCAGCACCTCCGGGACAGACACCGGGGAGCTGTTTTTT. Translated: CASSTSGTDTGELFF.

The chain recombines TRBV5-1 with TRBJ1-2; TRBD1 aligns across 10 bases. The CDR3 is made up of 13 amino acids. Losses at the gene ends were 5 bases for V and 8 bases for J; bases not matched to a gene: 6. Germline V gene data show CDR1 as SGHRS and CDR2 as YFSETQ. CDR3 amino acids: CASSSGTGVGYTF. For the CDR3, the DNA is TGCGCCAGCAGTTCCGGGACAGGGGTCGGCTACACCTTC.

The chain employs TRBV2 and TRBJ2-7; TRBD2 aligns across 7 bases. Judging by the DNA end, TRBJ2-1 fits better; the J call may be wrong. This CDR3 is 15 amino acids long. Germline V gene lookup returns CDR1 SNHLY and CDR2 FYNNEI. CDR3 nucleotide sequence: TGTGCCAGCAGTGATGGAGGGAGCGGGGTCTTCGAGCAGTTCTTC. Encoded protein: CASSDGGSGVFEQFF.

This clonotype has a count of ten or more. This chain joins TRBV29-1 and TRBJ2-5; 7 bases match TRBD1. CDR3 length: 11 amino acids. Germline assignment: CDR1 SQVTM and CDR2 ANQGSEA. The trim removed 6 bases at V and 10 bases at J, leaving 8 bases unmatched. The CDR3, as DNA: TGCAGCGTCAGAGACAGGGCCATCCAGTACTTC. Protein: CSVRDRAIQYF.

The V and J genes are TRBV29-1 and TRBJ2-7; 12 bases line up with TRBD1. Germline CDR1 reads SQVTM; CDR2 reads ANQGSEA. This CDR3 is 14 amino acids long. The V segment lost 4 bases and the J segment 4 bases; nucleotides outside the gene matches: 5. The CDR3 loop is CSVVGTGGQYEQYF. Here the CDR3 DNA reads TGCAGCGTTGTTGGGACAGGGGGCCAATACGAGCAGTACTTC.

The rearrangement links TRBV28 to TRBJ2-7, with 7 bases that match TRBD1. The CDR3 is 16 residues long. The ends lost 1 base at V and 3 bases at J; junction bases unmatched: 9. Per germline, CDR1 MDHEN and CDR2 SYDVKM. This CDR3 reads CASSLSPGQEHYEQYF. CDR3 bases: TGTGCCAGCAGTTTATCGCCCGGACAGGAACACTACGAGCAGTACTTC.